The 19 T cell receptor beta chains given below trace back to one sample, sequenced in a study of cytomegalovirus exposure and HLA in healthy donors. PCR amplification relied on 60 Vbeta primers (plus 13 Jbeta primers). Measured with immunoSEQ multiplex PCR; TCRdb has only the in-frame clones, and not every one. Of about 130,000 clones in the sample, over 65% were seen once. The sequenced sample was PBMCs. The origin of the receptors is a female donor in good health and CMV-seropositive.

This clone has just a few counts. The rearrangement joins TRBV6-5 to TRBJ1-1; 7 bases map to TRBD1. This CDR3 region has 13 residues. J gave up 8 bases and V 7 bases, and 10 bases lay outside the gene matches. Germline CDR1 MNHEY, CDR2 SVGAGI. In DNA form, the CDR3 reads TGTGCCAGCACCAGGGAAGGGACAGCAGAAGCTTTCTTT. Residues: CASTREGTAEAFF.

V and J are TRBV12-2 and TRBJ2-3; the DNA was not used to check the table's D call, TRBD2. TRBV12-2 is noted as a pseudogene. The CDR3 consists of 14 residues. The CDR3: CASRLGYEPDTQYF. The CDR3 coding sequence is TGTGCAAGTCGCTTAGGTTACGAGCCAGATACGCAGTATTTT.

This clone was seen just once. It is unclear where the CDR3 begins or ends on the DNA, so no DNA is shown, and the CDR3 is as TCRdb lists it. The chain joins TRBV27 to TRBJ2-3; the table's TRBD2 call for D was not verified on the DNA. Per germline, CDR1 MNHEY and CDR2 SMNVEV (reference sequence). The CDR3 has 13 amino acids, counting both end residues. CDR3 amino acids: CASSSSTSGGTLF.

J is TRBJ2-7 and V is TRBV7-6; 9 bases align to TRBD2. Germline assignment: CDR1 SGHVS and CDR2 FNYEAQ. The CDR3 consists of 17 residues. Trimming took 2 bases from V and 7 from J; bases not matched to a gene: 15. Written as DNA, the CDR3 is TGTGCCAGCAGCTTAAGTACCACAGGCGGGAGGGCCCCGGAGCAGTACTTC. It encodes CASSLSTTGGRAPEQYF.

The CDR3: CASSLGTSPYNEQFF. CDR3 nucleotides: TGTGCCAGCAGCTTGGGGACATCTCCCTACAATGAGCAGTTCTTC. This chain connects TRBV5-4 to TRBJ2-1, with a possible D match to TRBD1 (5 bases). V lost 0 bases and J lost 2, with 9 bases in between. The CDR3 covers 15 residues. Per germline, CDR1 SGHNT and CDR2 YYREEE (reference sequence).

V usage is TRBV25-1 and J usage is TRBJ2-5; D unclear. V gave up 0 bases and J gave up 5 bases, with 7 bases separating them. The CDR3 extends over 13 amino acids. The germline V gene has CDR1 MGHDK and CDR2 SYGVNS. The CDR3 DNA reads TGTGCCAGCAGTGAATATCGTCCCGAGACCCAGTACTTC. Translation gives CASSEYRPETQYF. The variable domain in full, completed from reference TRBV25-1 and TRBJ2-5, reads EADIYQTPRYLVIGTGKKITLECSQTMGHDKMYWYQQDPGMELHLIHYSYGVNSTEKGDLSSESTVSRIRTEHFPLTLESARPSHTSQYLCASSEYRPETQYFGPGTRLLVL.

The V gene is TRBV18, the J gene TRBJ2-7; 7 bases match TRBD1. This CDR3 spans 14 amino acids. The V gene end was trimmed by 4 bases and the J gene end by 13 bases; junction bases not matched to a gene: 16. Germline V CDR1 and CDR2: KGHSH, LQKENI. In nucleotides, the CDR3 is TGTGCCAGCTCACAGTTGGGACAGAGACAAACCTCTTACTTC. This codes for CASSQLGQRQTSYF.

This clone was found once. The chain is built from TRBV27 and TRBJ2-7; weak D call: TRBD1 (6 bases). Trimming left V 8 bases short and J 1 base short, with 6 bases between. This CDR3 has 11 residues. Germline V gives CDR1 MNHEY, CDR2 SMNVEV (reference sequence). The CDR3 DNA reads TGTGCCAGCGGACAGTCCTACGAGCAGTACTTC. This translates into CASGQSYEQYF.

This chain uses TRBV12-2 with TRBJ1-6. TRBV12-2 is a pseudogene locus. The CDR3 contains 17 residues. The CDR3 nucleotides are TGTGCAAGTCGCTTAGCCCGCGAGAGGTTTTATAATTCACCCCTCCACTTT. Protein sequence: CASRLARERFYNSPLHF.

This clone was seen a few times. The V call is TRBV5-6, the J call TRBJ2-7; TRBD1 might be the D (5 bases). The CDR3 runs 13 residues. Germline V gene data show CDR1 as SGHDT and CDR2 as YYEEEE. V was trimmed by 5 bases and J by 0 bases, leaving 9 bases between them. CDR3 sequence (DNA): TGTGCCAGCAGTAACAGGTACTCCTACGAGCAGTACTTC. Its protein is CASSNRYSYEQYF.

This rearrangement joins TRBV6-1 to TRBJ2-3, with TRBD2 as a possible D gene (5 bases). The CDR3 spans 16 residues. Trimming took off 4 bases at V and 4 bases at J, with 18 bases between the two ends. The germline V gene has CDR1 MNHNS and CDR2 SASEGT. CDR3 in DNA: TGTGCCAGCAGTGGGTTAGCGCATGGTGGCGCAGATACGCAGTATTTT. Translation: CASSGLAHGGADTQYF.

V gene TRBV6-1 combines with J gene TRBJ1-5; D perhaps matches TRBD1 (5 bases). Germline CDR1 reads MNHNS; CDR2 reads SASEGT. The CDR3 is 13 residues long. Trimming removed 6 bases at V and 6 bases at J, with 12 bases between. The CDR3 loop reads CASRTGHGQPQHF. DNA for the CDR3: TGTGCCAGCAGAACAGGACACGGTCAGCCCCAGCATTTT.

J is TRBJ1-2 and V is TRBV18, with a tentative D call TRBD1 (5 bases). Trimming left V 4 bases short and J 4 bases short, with 13 bases between. Per germline, CDR1 KGHSH and CDR2 LQKENI. The CDR3 is 14 residues long. The CDR3 loop reads CASSRLDRVYGYTF. In DNA, the CDR3 is TGTGCCAGCTCACGACTCGACAGAGTCTATGGCTACACCTTC. Based on the CDR3 plus reference TRBV18 and TRBJ1-2, the full variable domain is NAGVMQNPRHLVRRRGQEARLRCSPMKGHSHVYWYRQLPEEGLKFMVYLQKENIIDESGMPKERFSAEFPKEGPSILRIQQVVRGDSAAYFCASSRLDRVYGYTFGSGTRLTVV.

The chain uses TRBV5-1 and TRBJ2-2; 7 positions agree with TRBD2. Germline V gene lookup returns CDR1 SGHRS and CDR2 YFSETQ. The CDR3 runs 15 residues. The V segment lost 0 bases and the J segment 8 bases; nucleotides outside the gene matches: 7. CDR3 region: CASSLVAGARGELFF. The CDR3 bases are TGCGCCAGCAGCTTGGTGGCGGGAGCGCGTGGGGAGCTGTTTTTT. Based on the CDR3 plus reference TRBV5-1 and TRBJ2-2, the full variable domain is KAGVTQTPRYLIKTRGQQVTLSCSPISGHRSVSWYQQTPGQGLQFLFEYFSETQRNKGNFPGRFSGRQFSNSRSEMNVSTLELGDSALYLCASSLVAGARGELFFGEGSRLTVL.

This clone was seen once. The V call is TRBV4-1, the J call TRBJ2-1; 13 bases are a match to TRBD2. CDR1 and CDR2 (germline): MGHRA, YSYEKL. The ends lost 4 bases at V and 7 bases at J; junction bases unmatched: 4. CDR3 length: 15 amino acids. CDR3 sequence: CASSRTSGRANEQFF. The CDR3 DNA reads as TGCGCCAGCAGCCGAACTAGCGGGAGGGCGAATGAGCAGTTCTTC.

The chain recombines TRBV29-1 with TRBJ2-7; 9 bases map to TRBD1. The junction had 4 bases not matched to a gene; V was cut back by 3 bases and J by 4 bases. CDR3 size: 13 residues. Looked up from germline, CDR1 is SQVTM and CDR2 is ANQGSEA. CDR3 sequence: CSVEGQGLYEQYF. The DNA of the CDR3 is TGCAGCGTTGAGGGACAGGGTTTGTACGAGCAGTACTTC.

V is TRBV27 and J is TRBJ2-7; 7 nucleotides align to TRBD2. The CDR3 spans 14 residues. The V and J ends lost 2 bases and 2 bases, in that order; junction bases with no gene match: 3. Looked up from germline, CDR1 is MNHEY and CDR2 is SMNVEV (reference sequence). In nucleotides, the CDR3 is TGTGCCAGCAGTTTAGGGGGGGGGACCTACGAGCAGTACTTC. Translated, it gives CASSLGGGTYEQYF.

The chain recombines TRBV7-2 with TRBJ2-7; D unresolved. The CDR3 consists of 14 residues. The germline V gene has CDR1 SGHTA and CDR2 FQGNSA. Trimming took off 1 base at V and 3 bases at J, with 10 bases between the two ends. This chain's CDR3 is CASSLGILDYEQYF. The DNA for the CDR3 is TGTGCCAGCAGCTTAGGCATCCTAGACTACGAGCAGTACTTC.

The chain has TRBV7-3 and TRBJ1-1; TRBD1 matches at 8 bases. The CDR3 has 16 residues. CDR1 and CDR2 from the germline V gene are SGHTA and FQGTGA. After removal of 4 bases from V and 5 bases from J, the junction contained 12 bases not matched to a gene. CDR3 protein: CASSSPSRGLDTEAFF. CDR3 DNA: TGTGCCAGCAGCTCCCCCAGCAGGGGGCTAGATACTGAAGCTTTCTTT.